The TCR beta chain under discussion was sequenced for a study of cytomegalovirus exposure and HLA in healthy donors. The study's findings and limits: Overall, under 200 TCR beta chains were annotated as cytomegalovirus-associated.

Healthy people donating bone marrow made up the donors. Between the trimmed V and J ends, which lost 4 bases and 7 bases, there was a span of 7 bases. CDR1 and CDR2 (germline): DFQATT, SNEGSKA (reference sequence). The CDR3 totals 10 residues. The PCR had 60 Vbeta and 13 Jbeta primers. Here immunoSEQ multiplex PCR was the method, and the copy in TCRdb shows in-frame clones only, minus some. The profile shows approximately 89,000 clones, approximately 56% of them singletons. A note on this clone: Its antigen is not known.

The chain is built from TRBV20-1 and TRBJ1-2; no clear D. The sequence came from a woman in her twenties or thirties in good health and CMV-seropositive. Sequenced material: PBMCs. CDR3 sequence (DNA): TGCAGTGCTAAGCTCATTGGCTACACCTTC. It specifies CSAKLIGYTF.